This paragraph reports one T cell receptor (beta chain). Germline V CDR1 and CDR2: SNHLY, FYNNEI. J gave up 2 bases and V 3 bases, and 4 bases lay outside the gene matches. CDR3 length: 15 residues. These data belong to a study of T-cell memory formation after mild COVID-19. TCRdb re-called the 5' RACE reads through MiXCR, storing one row per CDR3 protein. The sample carries about 180,000 distinct CDR3 sequences, more than 15% recorded once. The chain links TRBV2 to TRBJ2-1, with 7 bases that match TRBD2. This clonotype was obtained from an adult woman who had mild COVID-19 (a few samples of this study predate the infection). Cell type and time point are not known. The material sequenced was PBMCs or a T cell subset sorted from them (not recorded which). The CDR3: CASSDPAGTYNEQFF. CDR3 in DNA: TGTGCCAGCAGTGACCCAGCGGGGACCTACAATGAGCAGTTCTTC. Using reference TRBV2 and TRBJ2-1 for the parts outside the CDR3, the full variable domain is EPEVTQTPSHQVTQMGQEVILRCVPISNHLYFYWYRQILGQKVEFLVSFYNNEISEKSEIFDDQFSVERPDGSNFTLKIRSTKLEDSAMYFCASSDPAGTYNEQFFGPGTRLTVL.